The 2 T cell receptor beta chains given below trace back to one sample, sequenced in a study of T cell responses to AZD1222 COVID-19 vaccine. TCRdb's table, derived via immunoSEQ multiplex PCR, lists solely in-frame clones and lacks some. The repertoire holds 110,000 or so clones, with 88% as singletons. This specimen was peripheral blood, taken 28 days after the second AZD1222 dose. These TCRs come from an adult who received the AZD1222 COVID-19 vaccine.

This clone was counted only a few times. The V and J genes are TRBV5-4 and TRBJ1-1; D is undetermined. CDR3 length equals 18 residues. In germline, CDR1 is SGHNT, CDR2 YYREEE (reference sequence). Between the trimmed V and J ends, which lost 2 bases and 0 bases, there was a span of 20 bases. CDR3 amino acids: CASSFQLTLVQMNTEAFF. The CDR3 bases are TGTGCCAGCAGCTTTCAGCTAACCCTGGTGCAGATGAACACTGAAGCTTTCTTT.

The J gene is TRBJ1-6, the V gene TRBV20-1; D unclear. The CDR3 sequence is 11 residues long. V dropped 3 bases and J dropped 16 bases, with 13 bases sitting between them. The germline gives CDR1 DFQATT, CDR2 SNEGSKA (reference sequence). CDR3 sequence (DNA): TGCAGTGCTAGGGCGGGGTTCCTACTCCACTTT. This gives the protein CSARAGFLLHF.